The T cell receptor beta chain under discussion was sequenced for a study of blood T cell repertoires in COVID-19 (dated by TCRdb to 2020 to 2022). Describing the broader study: Samples from collaborators originated in the United States, Italy and Spain and spanned both the acute and convalescent phases of COVID-19. Samples came from the ongoing ImmuneRACE study (first 160 participants) plus 1,254 subjects from 6 global collaborators. Where available, HLA class I and class II types were obtained from metadata supplied by the sample provider rather than from assay-based typing. Deeply sampled blood TCRbeta repertoires from subjects exposed to, actively infected with, or recovered from COVID-19 were included in the dataset. The repertoires were made available in a free public database intended to serve as a resource for research on the immune response to SARS-CoV-2. The material from the prospective study consisted of cDNA or gDNA derived from T cells, B-cell-depleted T cells, or PBMCs. Sample metadata almost always included a de-identified subject ID, COVID-19 status, age in years and sex.

In the germline V gene, CDR1 corresponds to SGHNT and CDR2 to YENEEA. V lost 5 bases and J lost 5 bases; the stretch between them is 7 bases long. Counted from cysteine to phenylalanine, this CDR3 has 12 amino acids. The CDR3 DNA has 36 bases and is translated from base 1. The immunoSEQ Assay, a bias-controlled multiplex PCR, was used to amplify TCRbeta CDR3 regions from genomic DNA. The paper's processing steps were these. The number of nucleated cells in each sample was estimated from the amplification of reference gene primers within the assay. To quantify the absolute abundance of each unique TCRbeta CDR3 rearrangement, sequence reads were collapsed and filtered. Productive Simpson clonality was computed per sample as the square root of Simpson's diversity index over productive rearrangements. The table was pulled from immuneACCESS by TCRdb, which kept in-frame rearrangements only. Such tables lose some clones; where checked, under half of the loss comes from unresolved V genes, and the rest has no known cause. That table furnishes V, J and clone size, whereas the DNA furnished D and trimming. This sample comprises around 120,000 clones, around two thirds of them detected only once. Jointly, the top ten make up about 2.2% of the sample.

Concerning this clone: Its binding antigen is unknown. There are no base qualities to consult, and no much larger clone falls within one base.

Whole blood was collected in K2EDTA tubes by collaborating institutions according to the institutions' own protocols. For TCRbeta analysis, collaborator samples were shipped as frozen whole blood, as isolated PBMCs, or as DNA extracted from either sample type. What the work shows at the level of the full study, not this receptor alone: How much clinical and demographic metadata was included differed by source and by participant, and the metadata was provided uncurated.

The sequence derives from a woman in her sixties or seventies with acute or convalescent COVID-19. This receptor chain uses TRBV11-3 and TRBJ2-1, with no confidently assigned D gene. The sequenced sample was peripheral blood. CDR3 loop: CASSQRDNEQFF. The nucleotide sequence is given as TGTGCCAGCAGCCAACGGGACAATGAGCAGTTCTTC. Supplemented by the reference TRBV11-3 and TRBJ2-1 proteins around the CDR3, the complete variable domain is EAGVVQSPRYKIIEKKQPVAFWCNPISGHNTLYWYLQNLGQGPELLIRYENEEAVDDSQLPKDRFSAERLKGVDSTLKIQPAELGDSAVYLCASSQRDNEQFFGPGTRLTVL.